This section outlines one TCR beta chain sequence together with its context. Its specificity is unknown. Trimming cost V 6 bases and J 5 bases, with 7 bases left between them. CDR1 is MDHEN and CDR2 is SYDVKM in the germline V gene. This CDR3 is built from 12 residues. The naive CD8 population came from CD45RO-negative cells selected for CCR7, without terminally differentiated effector memory CD45RA+ cells. All participating donors were Caucasian adults from Nashville, Tennessee. TCRdb's copy holds only in-frame clones and misses some; the assay was immunoSEQ multiplex PCR. The sample shows more than 500,000 clones, 85% to 95% of them seen only once. The entry originates in a study of shared clonotypes between healthy human individuals. Study context: The plates for each donor numbered three CD4 naive, three CD4 memory, two CD8 naive and one CD8 memory.

Study observations and caveats: An expected dependence of interdonor clonotype sharing on sequencing depth was noted.

The chain has TRBV28 and TRBJ2-2; maybe TRBD1 (5 bases). Sequencing input: naive CD8+ T cells sorted from blood. The TCR was taken from a young woman in good health. The CDR3, as DNA: TGTGCCAGCAGGCAGGGTACCGGGGAGCTGTTTTTT. Translated, it gives CASRQGTGELFF.